The TCR beta chain under discussion was sequenced for a study of T cells expressing NK-cell markers. Overall study: Sorted CD3+CD56-NKG2C+, CD3+CD56+NKG2C+ and CD3+CD56+NKG2C- T cells supplied the TCR beta repertoires. Eight donors were sequenced, seven testing HCMV-seropositive and one testing seronegative.

Remarks on this clonotype: Its matching antigen is unknown.

Study-wide results and caveats: Similarly, these clonotypes led the CD3+CD56-NKG2C+ fraction as well in several donors.

Germline V lookup: CDR1 SGHAT, CDR2 FQNNGV. This CDR3 region has 15 residues. TCRdb re-called the 5' RACE reads, yielding one record per CDR3 amino acid sequence without DNA. With about 410,000 distinct CDR3 sequences in the sample, the ten largest clones hold around a tenth. The V gene is TRBV11-2, the J gene TRBJ1-4. The sequencing sample was made of blood T cells: a sorted CD56 or NKG2C T cell subset, CD4+ or CD8+ T cells, or bulk PBMC T cells (not recorded which). The receptor comes from a woman in her 50s in good health. CDR3 loop: CASSMYQRTNEKLFF.